This T cell receptor (beta chain) was observed in a study of blood T cells in healthy people across ages. General study findings and limits: Diversity of TCR beta per million T cells declined in a roughly linear way with age. Versus aged donors, long-lived donors had higher diversity and more naive CD4+ cells.

Then a second PCR, running roughly 7 to 11 cycles, was carried out with a sample-barcoded 5' primer and a J-beta primer mix. Using its own MiXCR run on the 5' RACE reads, TCRdb lists one record per CDR3 protein. The table includes roughly 800,000 distinct CDR3 sequences, around 36% detected once. Details on this clonotype: As yet, its antigen is unknown.

The CDR3 has 13 residues. Per the germline V gene, CDR1 is SGHTA and CDR2 is FQGNSA. The specimen sequenced was blood. This TCR came from a young man in good health. The chain carries TRBV7-2 and TRBJ2-1; D is ambiguous. The J call may be mistaken, given a closer DNA end match to TRBJ2-7. The CDR3 loop reads CASGTKRYNEQYF. For the CDR3, the DNA is TGTGCCAGCGGTACTAAACGCTACAATGAGCAGTACTTC.